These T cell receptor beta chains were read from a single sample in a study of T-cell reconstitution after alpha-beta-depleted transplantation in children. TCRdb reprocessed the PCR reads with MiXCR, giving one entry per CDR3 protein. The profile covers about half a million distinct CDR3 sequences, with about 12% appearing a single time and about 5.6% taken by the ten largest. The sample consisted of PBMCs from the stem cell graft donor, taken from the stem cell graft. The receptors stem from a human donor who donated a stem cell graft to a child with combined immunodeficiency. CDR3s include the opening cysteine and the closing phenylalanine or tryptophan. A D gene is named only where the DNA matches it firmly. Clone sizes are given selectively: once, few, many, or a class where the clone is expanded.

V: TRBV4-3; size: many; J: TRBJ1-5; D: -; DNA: TGCGCCAGCAGCCAAGGGACCGCCCGCAATCAGCCCCAGCATTTT; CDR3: CASSQGTARNQPQHF
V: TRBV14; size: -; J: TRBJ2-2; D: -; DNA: TGTGCCAGCAGCCAAGCTAGTAGAATCGACACCGGGGAGCTGTTTTTT; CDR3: CASSQASRIDTGELFF
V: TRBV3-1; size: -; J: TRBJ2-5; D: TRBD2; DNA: TGTGCCAGCAGCCAAGCAGGGATAGGGAGGGAACGAGAGACCCAGTACTTC; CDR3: CASSQAGIGRERETQYF
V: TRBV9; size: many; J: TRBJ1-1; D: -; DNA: TGTGCCAGCAGCCCCTCTGGGGGGGGCGGCACTGAAGCTTTCTTT; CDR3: CASSPSGGGGTEAFF
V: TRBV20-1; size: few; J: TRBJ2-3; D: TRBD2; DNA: TGCAGTGCTAGATATAGCGGGGGGCCAGATACGCAGTATTTT; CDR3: CSARYSGGPDTQYF
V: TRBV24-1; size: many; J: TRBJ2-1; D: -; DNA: TGTGCCACCAGTGCTCCGGGTGACCCCAATGAGCAGTTCTTC; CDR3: CATSAPGDPNEQFF
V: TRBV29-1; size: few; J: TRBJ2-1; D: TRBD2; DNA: TGCAGCGTTGAAGGGCTGCCAGCGGGAGGGCGACCGTCCTACAATGAGCAGTTCTTC; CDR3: CSVEGLPAGGRPSYNEQFF
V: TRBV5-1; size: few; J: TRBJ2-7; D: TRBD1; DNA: TGCGCCAGCAGAAGAGGGACAGGAACCTACGAGCAGTACTTC; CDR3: CASRRGTGTYEQYF
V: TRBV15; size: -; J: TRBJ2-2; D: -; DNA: TGTGCCACCAGCAGAGATCCCCCGGGACATCTTACCGGGGAGCTGTTTTTT; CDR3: CATSRDPPGHLTGELFF
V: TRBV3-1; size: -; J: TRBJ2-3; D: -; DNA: TGTGCCAGCAGCCAAGAGGGGGATGGGACGACGAGCACAGATACGCAGTATTTT; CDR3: CASSQEGDGTTSTDTQYF
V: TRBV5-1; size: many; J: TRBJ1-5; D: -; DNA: TGCGCCAGCAGCGTCGGGACACCATTGTGCAATCAGCCCCAGCATTTT; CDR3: CASSVGTPLCNQPQHF
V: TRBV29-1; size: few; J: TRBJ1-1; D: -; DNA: TGCAGCGTTGGGAGGCCGGGCGCGGACACTGAAGCTTTCTTT; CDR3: CSVGRPGADTEAFF
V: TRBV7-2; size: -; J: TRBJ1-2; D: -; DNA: TGTGCCAGCAGCTTAGGCGCGGACATCTACACCTTC; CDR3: CASSLGADIYTF
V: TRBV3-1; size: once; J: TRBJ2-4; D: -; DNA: TGTGCCAGCAGTCTCTTAGGGGGGATGGGAGGCAAAAACATTCAGTACTTC; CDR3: CASSLLGGMGGKNIQYF
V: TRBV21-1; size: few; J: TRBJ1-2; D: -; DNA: TGTGCCAGCAGCAGGGTGGCGGACCGGCAGGGCTACACCTTC; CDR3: CASSRVADRQGYTF
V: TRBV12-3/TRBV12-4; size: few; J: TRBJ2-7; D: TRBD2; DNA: TGTGCCAGCAGATTTAGCGGGAGTAACCAGCAGTACTTC; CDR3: CASRFSGSNQQYF
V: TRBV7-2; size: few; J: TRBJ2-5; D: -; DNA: TGTGCCAGCAGCTTACCCAAGGGAAAGACCCAGTACTTC; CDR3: CASSLPKGKTQYF
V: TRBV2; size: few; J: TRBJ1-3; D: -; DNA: TGTGCCAGCAGTGAAGGTTGGGGCTCTGGAAACACCATATATTTT; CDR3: CASSEGWGSGNTIYF
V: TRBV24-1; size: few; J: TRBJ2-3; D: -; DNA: TGTGCCACCAGTGATAACAGCACAGATACGCAGTATTTT; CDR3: CATSDNSTDTQYF
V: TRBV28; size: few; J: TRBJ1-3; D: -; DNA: TGTGCCAGCAGTCTCACAGTAAACTCTGGAAACACCATATATTTT; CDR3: CASSLTVNSGNTIYF
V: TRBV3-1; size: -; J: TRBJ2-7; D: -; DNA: TGTGCCAGCAGCCAAGGATTTTACGAGCAGTACTTC; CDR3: CASSQGFYEQYF
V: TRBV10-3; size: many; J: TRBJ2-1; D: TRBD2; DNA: TGTGCCATCAGTCCCGGGACTAGTAATGAGCAGTTCTTC; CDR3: CAISPGTSNEQFF
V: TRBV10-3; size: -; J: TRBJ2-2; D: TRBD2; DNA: TGTGCCATCAGTCCCGGGACTATCTACACCGGGGAGCTGTTTTTT; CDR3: CAISPGTIYTGELFF
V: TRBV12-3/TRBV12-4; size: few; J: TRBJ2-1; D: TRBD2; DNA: TGTGCCAGCAGAATACTAGCGGACTCCTACAATGAGCAGTTCTTC; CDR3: CASRILADSYNEQFF
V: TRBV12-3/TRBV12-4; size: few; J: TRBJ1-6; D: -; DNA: TGTGCCAGCAGTTACGGTTTGGGGCATTCACCCCTCCACTTT; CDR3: CASSYGLGHSPLHF
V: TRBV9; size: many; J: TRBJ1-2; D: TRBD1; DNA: TGTGCCAGCAGCCCTACGACAGGGAATGGCTACACCTTC; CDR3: CASSPTTGNGYTF
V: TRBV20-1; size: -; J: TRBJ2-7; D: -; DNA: TGCAGTGCTCTGAGGACAGAGCCCTACGAGCAGTACTTC; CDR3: CSALRTEPYEQYF
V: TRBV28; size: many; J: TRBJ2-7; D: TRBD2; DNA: TGTGCCAGCAGGCCAGCGGGGGTAACCTACGAGCAGTACTTC; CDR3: CASRPAGVTYEQYF
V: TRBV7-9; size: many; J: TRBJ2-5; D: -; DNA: TGTGCCAGCAGAGAGCAGGGACAAGAGACCCAGTACTTC; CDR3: CASREQGQETQYF
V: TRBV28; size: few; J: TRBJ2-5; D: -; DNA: TGTGCCAGCACCTCTAACCGGGTCCAAGAGACCCAGTACTTC; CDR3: CASTSNRVQETQYF
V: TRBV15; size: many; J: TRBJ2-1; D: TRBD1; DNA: TGTGCCACCAGCAGGGCAGGGGGATTTTACAATGAGCAGTTCTTC; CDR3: CATSRAGGFYNEQFF
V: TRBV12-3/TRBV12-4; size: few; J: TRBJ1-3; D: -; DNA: TGTGCCAGCAGTGGGGGAGGCGCAAGCTCTGGAAACACCATATATTTT; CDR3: CASSGGGASSGNTIYF
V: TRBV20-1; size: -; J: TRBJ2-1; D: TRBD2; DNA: TGCAGTGCTAGAGAGACTAGCGGGGCCCAATACAATGAGCAGTTCTTC; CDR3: CSARETSGAQYNEQFF
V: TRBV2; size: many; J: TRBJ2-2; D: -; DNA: TGTGCCAGCAGTGCTCTACAGGGAGCCGGGGAGCTGTTTTTT; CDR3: CASSALQGAGELFF
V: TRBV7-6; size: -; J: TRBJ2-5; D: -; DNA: TGTGCCAGCAGCCGAATCCACCAAGAGACCCAGTACTTC; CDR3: CASSRIHQETQYF
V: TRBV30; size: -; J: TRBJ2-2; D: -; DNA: TGTGCCTGGAGTCCGGGACCGATAAACACCGGGGAGCTGTTTTTT; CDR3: CAWSPGPINTGELFF
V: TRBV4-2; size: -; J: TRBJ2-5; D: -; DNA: TGTGCCAGCAGCCAAGATAGACTCCCACCGGACTTC; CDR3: CASSQDRLPPDF